The present TCR beta chain was sequenced within a study of blood T cell repertoires in COVID-19. Study-level background: Samples taken during acute and convalescent COVID-19 were collected in the United States, Italy and Spain.

In the source study's methods: Estimation of nucleated cell counts was performed using reference gene primer amplification. Profiling relied on immunoSEQ multiplex PCR, and the TCRdb table lists in-frame clones only, not all of them. The DNA gave D and trimming, while V, J and clone size come from that table. The sample comprises about 190,000 clones, around 83% of which are singletons, and roughly 6.6% rests with the top ten. The clonotype originates from a woman aged 40 to 55 with acute or convalescent COVID-19. Sequenced sample: peripheral blood.

CDR3 loop: CASTPSEGSNQPQHF. The CDR3 region has the DNA TGTGCCAGCACCCCATCAGAGGGTAGCAATCAGCCCCAGCATTTT. The V call is TRBV27, the J call TRBJ1-5, with unresolved D. Trimming took 7 bases from V and 0 from J, leaving 13 bases between them. In germline, CDR1 is MNHEY, CDR2 SMNVEV (reference sequence). The CDR3 has 15 residues.